This T cell receptor (beta chain) was obtained from a study of blood T cell repertoires in COVID-19 (dated by TCRdb to 2020 to 2022). With regard to the full study: Samples from collaborators originated in the United States, Italy and Spain and spanned both the acute and convalescent phases of COVID-19. The prospective study material was composed of cDNA or gDNA derived from T cells, B-cell-depleted T cells, or PBMCs. Nearly every sample came with metadata listing a de-identified subject ID, COVID-19 status, age in years and sex. The repertoires were released in a freely available public database intended as a resource for research on the immune response to SARS-CoV-2. Where HLA class I and class II types were available, the types were taken from metadata supplied by the sample provider, not from assay-based typing. The samples were drawn from two sources: the first 160 participants of the ongoing ImmuneRACE study, and 950 to 1,500 subjects contributed by 6 global collaborators. The dataset comprised deeply sampled blood TCRbeta repertoires from subjects exposed to, actively infected with, or recovered from COVID-19.

The collaborating institutions used their own protocols to collect whole blood in K2EDTA tubes. For TCRbeta analysis, collaborators shipped samples in one of three forms: frozen whole blood, isolated PBMCs, or DNA extracted from either of those sample types. TCRbeta CDR3 regions were amplified from genomic DNA by means of the immunoSEQ Assay, a bias-controlled multiplex PCR. As for how the authors treated the data: The number of nucleated cells in each sample was estimated from the amplification of reference gene primers within the assay. To quantify the absolute abundance of each unique TCRbeta CDR3 rearrangement, sequence reads were collapsed and filtered. For each sample, productive Simpson clonality was calculated by taking the square root of Simpson's diversity index across productive rearrangements. In its TCRdb copy, this immuneACCESS table keeps in-frame sequences only and misses some clones. Where compared with another copy, unresolved V genes explain less than half of these, and the others have no known cause. V and J calls and clone size are copied from that table; D and trimming were computed from the DNA. The sample table contains 210,000 or so clones; only one count was recorded for around 80% of them. Approximately 5.3% of the sample belongs to the ten largest clones.

Comments on this clone: Its antigen remains unidentified. No qualities accompany the bases; no much larger clone lies one base away.

The CDR3 runs 17 residues from the cysteine to the phenylalanine. Just the 51-base CDR3 DNA is kept, in frame starting at base 1. CDR1 and CDR2 were assigned from the germline V gene as SGHTA and FQGNSA. V and J are trimmed by 3 bases and 6 bases, and the gene matches miss 11 bases of the junction. What the authors observed across the whole study: The amount of clinical and demographic metadata varied by source and participant and was provided uncurated.

This TCR derives from a human donor in a cohort sampled during active COVID-19. The receptor chain draws on TRBV7-2 and TRBJ1-6; 7 of the junction bases match TRBD1. The specimen was peripheral blood. The DNA reads TGTGCCAGCAGCTTGTTGAGGGGGCCGGACCGTAATTCACCCCTCCACTTT. It translates to CASSLLRGPDRNSPLHF.